Listed below are T cell receptor beta chains from one sample, sequenced in a study of cytotoxic CD8 clonotypes in ibrutinib-treated CLL. Data came from immunoSEQ multiplex PCR; TCRdb stores just in-frame clones and leaves some out. Of 130,000 or so clones detected, about 72% appear once; the ten largest clones hold 25% to 30%. The material sequenced was PBMCs, taken after 12 months of ibrutinib treatment. The source of these receptors is a human donor with chronic lymphocytic leukemia. CDR3s include the opening cysteine and the closing phenylalanine or tryptophan.

V: TRBV28
J: TRBJ2-1
length: 16
CDR3: CASSLSWDRGPNEQFF

V: TRBV28
J: TRBJ1-5
length: 13
CDR3: CASSLYGNQPQHF

V: TRBV4-1
J: TRBJ1-2
length: 13
CDR3: CASSQDTGDGYTF

V: TRBV10-1
J: TRBJ2-6
length: 16
CDR3: CASSATADSGANVLTF

V: TRBV5-1
J: TRBJ2-7
length: 15
CDR3: CASSSGTSGSYEQYF

V: TRBV6-1
J: TRBJ2-5
length: 13
CDR3: CASRGAAQETQYF

V: TRBV28
J: TRBJ2-2
length: 13
CDR3: CASGPGYTGELFF

V: TRBV28
J: TRBJ2-1
length: 15
CDR3: CASQGRTGGYNEQFF

V: TRBV10-3
J: TRBJ2-7
length: 15
CDR3: CAISESSGGAHEQYF

V: TRBV13
J: TRBJ1-1
length: 18
CDR3: CASSTGLGTEVMNTEAFF

V: TRBV11-2
J: TRBJ1-3
length: 14
CDR3: CASSLGSSGNTIYF

V: TRBV28
J: TRBJ2-2
length: 15
CDR3: CASSLMGGGAGELFF

V: TRBV14
J: TRBJ2-3
length: 13
CDR3: CASRRQSTDTQYF

V: TRBV6-1
J: TRBJ2-7
length: 14
CDR3: CGTDPGQGGSEQYF

V: TRBV11-3
J: TRBJ2-2
length: 15
CDR3: CVSSPIGLANGELFF

V: TRBV19
J: TRBJ2-2
length: 16
CDR3: CASSIVAGGPTGELFF

V: TRBV7-9
J: TRBJ1-5
length: 13
CDR3: CASSGKDRQPQHF

V: TRBV4-1
J: TRBJ2-5
length: 15
CDR3: CASSQEGGIQETQYF

V: TRBV2
J: TRBJ1-3
length: 14
CDR3: CASSVEGAGNTIYF

V: TRBV6-1
J: TRBJ1-1
length: 15
CDR3: CASSEYRGPYTEAFF

V: TRBV7-2
J: TRBJ2-7
length: 12
CDR3: CASSRTTDEQYF

V: TRBV15
J: TRBJ2-7
length: 12
CDR3: CATRGPEDEQYF

V: TRBV30
J: TRBJ2-2
length: 15
CDR3: CAWSSDSTNTGELFF

V: TRBV27
J: TRBJ1-4
length: 14
CDR3: CASSFVQGGEKLFF

V: TRBV4-3
J: TRBJ1-2
length: 17
CDR3: CASSQDRVGGRAYGYTF

V: TRBV19
J: TRBJ2-6
length: 17
CDR3: CASSITTGSAGANVLTF